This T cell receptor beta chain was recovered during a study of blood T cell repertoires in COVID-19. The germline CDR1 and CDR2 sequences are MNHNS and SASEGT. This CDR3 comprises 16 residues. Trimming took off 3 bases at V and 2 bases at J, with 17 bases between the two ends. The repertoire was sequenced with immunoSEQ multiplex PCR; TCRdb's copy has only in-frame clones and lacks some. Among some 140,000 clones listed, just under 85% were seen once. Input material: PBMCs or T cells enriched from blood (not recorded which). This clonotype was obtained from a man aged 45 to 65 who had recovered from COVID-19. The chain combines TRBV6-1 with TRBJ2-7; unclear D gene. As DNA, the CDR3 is TGTGCCAGCAGTGAGGGCGTACCCCCCCTGACCTACGAGCAGTACTTC. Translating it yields CASSEGVPPLTYEQYF.